A selection of T cell receptor beta chains follows, all from one sample in a study of blood T cell repertoires in COVID-19. TCRdb keeps only in-frame clones here, not all; method: immunoSEQ multiplex PCR. Of about 130,000 clones in the sample, approximately 84% were seen once. The sample comprised peripheral blood. Receptors originate from a woman aged 25 to 45 who had recovered from COVID-19. Each CDR3 is given with its conserved first and last residue. A D gene is named only where the DNA matches it firmly. Some rows have no size entry. The others give once, few or many, or a class for an expanded clone.

abundance: once
v_gene: TRBV3-1/TRBV3-2
j_gene: TRBJ2-2
d_gene: NA
CDR3aa: CASSPGVTNTGELFF
CDR3nt: TGTGCCAGCAGCCCCGGAGTTACGAACACCGGGGAGCTGTTTTTT

abundance: once
v_gene: TRBV29-1
j_gene: TRBJ2-7
d_gene: TRBD2
CDR3aa: CSVRTSDEQYF
CDR3nt: TGCAGCGTAAGGACTAGCGACGAGCAGTACTTC

abundance: NA
v_gene: TRBV2
j_gene: TRBJ1-4
d_gene: TRBD1
CDR3aa: CASIRDREGFREKLFF
CDR3nt: TGTGCGAGCATTAGGGACAGGGAAGGGTTTCGCGAAAAACTGTTTTTT

abundance: NA
v_gene: TRBV20-1
j_gene: TRBJ1-1
d_gene: NA
CDR3aa: CSASNQNTEAFF
CDR3nt: TGCAGTGCTAGTAATCAGAACACTGAAGCTTTCTTT

abundance: NA
v_gene: TRBV4-2
j_gene: TRBJ1-2
d_gene: TRBD1
CDR3aa: CASSQEAGGQYGYTF
CDR3nt: TGTGCCAGCAGCCAAGAGGCAGGGGGCCAATATGGCTACACCTTC

abundance: once
v_gene: TRBV7-9
j_gene: TRBJ2-5
d_gene: TRBD1
CDR3aa: CASSHGQGKETQYF
CDR3nt: TGTGCCAGCAGCCACGGACAGGGTAAAGAGACCCAGTACTTC

abundance: NA
v_gene: TRBV18
j_gene: TRBJ2-5
d_gene: NA
CDR3aa: CASSLGETQYF
CDR3nt: TGTGCCAGCTCCCTCGGGGAGACCCAGTACTTC

abundance: NA
v_gene: TRBV6-1
j_gene: TRBJ2-7
d_gene: NA
CDR3aa: CASSDTGYYEQYF
CDR3nt: TGTGCCAGCAGTGACACAGGATACTACGAGCAGTACTTC

abundance: NA
v_gene: TRBV5-1
j_gene: TRBJ2-3
d_gene: TRBD2
CDR3aa: CASRATSGRADTQYF
CDR3nt: TGCGCCAGCAGGGCAACTAGCGGGAGGGCAGATACGCAGTATTTT

abundance: NA
v_gene: TRBV14
j_gene: TRBJ2-2
d_gene: TRBD2
CDR3aa: CASSQRSGTSPGELFF
CDR3nt: TGTGCCAGCAGCCAACGATCCGGGACTAGCCCCGGGGAGCTGTTTTTT

abundance: NA
v_gene: TRBV7-9
j_gene: TRBJ2-1
d_gene: TRBD1
CDR3aa: CASSAGTGNSYNEQFF
CDR3nt: TGTGCCAGCAGTGCCGGGACAGGAAACTCCTACAATGAGCAGTTCTTC

abundance: NA
v_gene: TRBV5-6
j_gene: TRBJ2-7
d_gene: NA
CDR3aa: CASTRRNQRYSYEQYF
CDR3nt: TGTGCCAGCACCCGAAGGAACCAGCGATACTCCTACGAGCAGTACTTC

abundance: once
v_gene: TRBV29-1
j_gene: TRBJ2-1
d_gene: TRBD2
CDR3aa: CSVERPPGGSLQFF
CDR3nt: TGCAGCGTTGAACGTCCCCCCGGGGGGAGTCTGCAGTTCTTC

abundance: NA
v_gene: TRBV18
j_gene: TRBJ2-7
d_gene: TRBD1
CDR3aa: CASSRDRVYEQYF
CDR3nt: TGTGCCAGCTCACGGGACAGGGTCTACGAGCAGTACTTC